Each of the 25 T cell receptor beta chains below was sequenced from the same sample in a study of beta chain features in type 1 diabetes. Expressed TCRB transcripts were sequenced because the isolated RNA had all been reverse transcribed beforehand. Sequenced by immunoSEQ multiplex PCR; TCRdb stores in-frame clones only, minus some. The table shows about 620,000 clones, with around 15% occurring only once. The specimen sequenced was naive CD4+ T cells from blood. These receptors came from a man aged 18 to 30 in good health.

The chain uses TRBV7-2 and TRBJ1-2; 8 bases agree with TRBD1. The V gene's germline CDR1 is SGHTA and CDR2 FQGNSA. The CDR3 spans 15 residues. After removal of 5 bases from V and 2 bases from J, the junction contained 7 bases not matched to a gene. The CDR3 nucleotides read TGTGCCAGCAGCCAAACTTGGACAGGGAACTATGGCTACACCTTC. Translated: CASSQTWTGNYGYTF.

The rearrangement links TRBV29-1 to TRBJ1-1; 8 bases agree with TRBD1. Germline V lookup: CDR1 SQVTM, CDR2 ANQGSEA. J lost 4 bases, V lost 7 bases, and 14 bases had no gene match. CDR3 length: 15 amino acids. The CDR3 reads CSAGQGNKGVTEAFF. The CDR3 DNA reads TGCAGCGCCGGACAGGGAAATAAGGGGGTCACTGAAGCTTTCTTT.

The chain has TRBV7-3 and TRBJ2-7, with 10 bases identical to TRBD1. With 5 bases clipped from V and 2 bases from J, the junction kept 3 bases outside the gene matches. Germline values: CDR1 SGHTA, CDR2 FQGTGA. The CDR3 spans 14 residues. CDR3 region: CASSETGGPYEQYF. CDR3 bases: TGTGCCAGCAGCGAGACAGGGGGCCCCTACGAGCAGTACTTC.

This clone was recorded a few times. The V gene is TRBV7-2, the J gene TRBJ1-2; D is ambiguous. CDR3 size: 13 residues. V gave up 5 bases and J gave up 1 base, with 8 bases separating them. CDR1 and CDR2 (germline): SGHTA, FQGNSA. CDR3 protein: CASSVRVNYGYTF. CDR3 nucleotide sequence: TGTGCCAGCAGCGTGAGGGTTAACTATGGCTACACCTTC.

Regarding this clone: Other nucleotide sequences in the sample specify the same CDR3. The rearrangement joins TRBV30 to TRBJ1-2; no clear D. V was trimmed by 0 bases and J by 4 bases, leaving 12 bases between them. The CDR3 contains 14 residues. CDR1 is GTSNPN and CDR2 is SVGIG in the germline V gene (reference sequence). The CDR3, as DNA: TGTGCCTGGAGTGTACTCGGTTTAACCTATGGCTACACCTTC. Protein sequence: CAWSVLGLTYGYTF.

This clone was seen more than once but under ten times. The rearrangement joins TRBV5-1 to TRBJ2-3; D is possibly TRBD1 (5 bases). The CDR3 extends over 13 amino acids. Germline V lookup: CDR1 SGHRS, CDR2 YFSETQ. Between the trimmed V and J ends, which lost 0 bases and 10 bases, there was a span of 12 bases. CDR3 region: CASSLGWGGPQYF. For the CDR3, the DNA is TGCGCCAGCAGCTTGGGATGGGGCGGACCGCAGTATTTT.

The chain combines TRBV9 with TRBJ2-5; D gene ambiguous. CDR3 size: 16 residues. The germline gives CDR1 SGDLS, CDR2 YYNGEE. V was cut by 0 bases and J by 2 bases, with 14 bases left in between. This chain's CDR3 is CASSVGSQRTQETQYF. CDR3 DNA: TGTGCCAGCAGCGTAGGGTCCCAGCGTACGCAAGAGACCCAGTACTTC.

The chain couples TRBV27 to TRBJ1-2; D is ambiguous. V lost 2 bases and J lost 4, with 5 bases in between. The CDR3 has 12 amino acids. CDR1 and CDR2 (germline): MNHEY, SMNVEV (reference sequence). The CDR3 reads CASSLGPYGYTF. CDR3 nucleotides: TGTGCCAGCAGTTTAGGTCCCTATGGCTACACCTTC.

This clone was counted between two and nine times. The J gene is TRBJ1-2, the V gene TRBV25-1; D gene unclear. The germline CDR1 and CDR2 sequences are MGHDK and SYGVNS. This CDR3 is built from 12 residues. Trimming took off 4 bases at V and 1 base at J, with 4 bases between the two ends. The CDR3: CASSVNNYGYTF. CDR3 in DNA: TGTGCCAGCAGTGTCAATAACTATGGCTACACCTTC.

The V call is TRBV5-8, the J call TRBJ1-5; 7 bases are shared with TRBD1. With 4 bases clipped from V and 7 bases from J, the junction kept 5 bases outside the gene matches. This CDR3 comprises 13 residues. The germline V gene encodes CDR1 SGHTS and CDR2 YDEGEE. In DNA form, the CDR3 reads TGTGCCAGCAGCCTGACAGGGCTCCAGCCCCAGCATTTT. Translation: CASSLTGLQPQHF.

This chain joins TRBV5-5 and TRBJ2-1; D remains ambiguous. V was shortened by 4 bases and J by 6 bases, with 11 bases between the two germline ends. This CDR3 region has 13 residues. Per germline, CDR1 SGHKS and CDR2 YYEKEE (reference sequence). The CDR3, as DNA: TGTGCCAGCAGCCTAGTTTCGGGCAATGAGCAGTTCTTC. Translating it yields CASSLVSGNEQFF. Supplemented by reference TRBV5-5 and TRBJ2-1, the full variable domain reads DAGVTQSPTHLIKTRGQQVTLRCSPISGHKSVSWYQQVLGQGPQFIFQYYEKEERGRGNFPDRFSARQFPNYSSELNVNALLLGDSALYLCASSLVSGNEQFFGPGTRLTVL.

This chain connects TRBV10-3 to TRBJ1-2; D is unclear. V was shortened by 10 bases and J by 3 bases, with 21 bases between the two germline ends. This CDR3 spans 15 amino acids. Germline CDR1 is ENHRY and CDR2 is SYGVKD. The DNA of the CDR3 is TGTGCCACCAACGTCGATAGAGCCGGCTACTATGGCTACACCTTC. Translated: CATNVDRAGYYGYTF.

This clone was detected only a few times. The J gene is TRBJ2-5, the V gene TRBV7-3, with 12 bases aligning to TRBD1. Trimming at V came to 5 bases and at J to 4 bases, leaving 2 bases not matched to a gene. The CDR3 consists of 14 residues. The germline CDR1 and CDR2 sequences are SGHTA and FQGTGA. The CDR3 bases are TGTGCCAGCAGCCAGGGACAGGGGGCAGAGACCCAGTACTTC. As protein: CASSQGQGAETQYF.

This chain joins TRBV7-2 and TRBJ2-5, with 9 nucleotides matching TRBD2. V lost 6 bases to trimming and J lost 2 bases; unmatched junction nucleotides: 7. Looked up from germline, CDR1 is SGHTA and CDR2 is FQGNSA. The CDR3 spans 15 residues. This chain's CDR3 is CASSYQSGGQETQYF. For the CDR3, the DNA is TGTGCCAGCAGTTACCAGAGCGGGGGGCAAGAGACCCAGTACTTC. The entire variable domain, with the rest obtained from reference TRBV7-2 and TRBJ2-5, is as follows: GAGVSQSPSNKVTEKGKDVELRCDPISGHTALYWYRQSLGQGLEFLIYFQGNSAPDKSGLPSDRFSAERTGGSVSTLTIQRTQQEDSAVYLCASSYQSGGQETQYFGPGTRLLVL.

The chain carries TRBV18 and TRBJ1-1; 7 nucleotides align to TRBD1. V gave up 0 bases and J gave up 4 bases; unmatched junction bases: 5. Germline V CDR1 and CDR2: KGHSH, LQKENI. The CDR3 contains 15 residues. The CDR3 nucleotides are TGTGCCAGCTCACCACCGGAAGGGGGCAGCACTGAAGCTTTCTTT. The encoded protein is CASSPPEGGSTEAFF.

This clone was seen only a few times. This rearrangement joins TRBV4-1 to TRBJ2-7; no definite D call. Between the trimmed V and J ends, which lost 1 base and 3 bases, there was a span of 7 bases. The length of the CDR3 is 13 residues. Germline V gene data show CDR1 as MGHRA and CDR2 as YSYEKL. DNA for the CDR3: TGCGCCAGCAGCCAAGTGGGGATCTACGAGCAGTACTTC. As protein: CASSQVGIYEQYF.

The chain joins TRBV9 to TRBJ2-5, with TRBD1 as a possible D gene (7 bases). The V end lost 4 bases, the J end lost 7 bases, and 23 bases lay between the germline ends. This CDR3 contains 16 residues. Germline V gives CDR1 SGDLS, CDR2 YYNGEE. The CDR3 sequence: CASSPRQGSLGGTQYF. In DNA form, the CDR3 reads TGTGCCAGCAGCCCCAGACAGGGCTCCTTGGGGGGGACCCAGTACTTC. Full variable domain (outside the CDR3, taken from reference TRBV9 and TRBJ2-5): DSGVTQTPKHLITATGQRVTLRCSPRSGDLSVYWYQQSLDQGLQFLIQYYNGEERAKGNILERFSAQQFPDLHSELNLSSLELGDSALYFCASSPRQGSLGGTQYFGPGTRLLVL.

This clone was observed a few times. The rearrangement joins TRBV7-3 to TRBJ2-1; 8 nucleotides agree with TRBD2. Germline V gives CDR1 SGHTA, CDR2 FQGTGA. After removal of 1 base from V and 7 bases from J, the junction contained 9 bases not matched to a gene. The CDR3 runs 16 residues. The CDR3 DNA is TGTGCCAGCAGCTTAAGAACCCGGGGGGGCTGGAATGAGCAGTTCTTC. The encoded protein is CASSLRTRGGWNEQFF.

The chain carries TRBV29-1 and TRBJ1-1; possibly TRBD1 for D (6 bases). The CDR3 consists of 14 residues. Germline V gene sequence: CDR1 SQVTM, CDR2 ANQGSEA. Trimming took 4 bases from V and 7 from J, leaving 19 bases between them. The DNA for the CDR3 is TGCAGCGTTGTAGGCAGGGGAGGCCCAAGTGAAGCTTTCTTT. This gives the protein CSVVGRGGPSEAFF.

In this sample, this clone turned up a few times. The V and J genes are TRBV6-1 and TRBJ2-7; D call uncertain. The V gene lost 6 bases and the J gene lost 1 base, with 7 bases spanning the gap. Looked up from germline, CDR1 is MNHNS and CDR2 is SASEGT. This CDR3 has 12 amino acids. The CDR3 nucleotides are TGTGCCAGCAGACGGAGTTCCTACGAGCAGTACTTC. As protein: CASRRSSYEQYF.

This sequence joins TRBV10-3 and TRBJ2-6; possible D gene TRBD1, 6 bases. V lost 8 bases and J 4 bases, leaving 9 bases between the germline ends. Germline CDR1 ENHRY, CDR2 SYGVKD. The CDR3 spans 13 residues. The CDR3 region is CAIGGSGANVLTF. The DNA for the CDR3 is TGTGCCATCGGGGGCTCCGGGGCCAACGTCCTGACTTTC.

The chain uses TRBV9 and TRBJ2-3, with D perhaps matching TRBD2 (6 bases). CDR3 length: 14 amino acids. CDR1 is SGDLS, CDR2 YYNGEE, per germline. V lost 3 bases and J 2 bases, leaving 10 bases between the germline ends. The CDR3 DNA sequence: TGTGCCAGCAGCGGTAGCGGATTCACAGATACGCAGTATTTT. The encoded protein is CASSGSGFTDTQYF.

This clone was counted a single time. The same CDR3 also results from other DNA sequences found in this sample. J is TRBJ2-7 and V is TRBV7-9; D uncertain. Germline V gene lookup returns CDR1 SEHNR and CDR2 FQNEAQ (reference sequence). Trimming removed 5 bases at V and 3 bases at J, with 5 bases between. This CDR3 is built from 11 residues. The CDR3, as DNA: TGTGCCAGCAGCCTCAACTACGAGCAGTACTTC. Protein product: CASSLNYEQYF. Based on the CDR3 plus reference TRBV7-9 and TRBJ2-7, the full variable domain is DTGVSQNPRHKITKRGQNVTFRCDPISEHNRLYWYRQTLGQGPEFLTYFQNEAQLEKSRLLSDRFSAERPKGSFSTLEIQRTEQGDSAMYLCASSLNYEQYFGPGTRLTVT.

The rearrangement links TRBV18 to TRBJ1-6; D call uncertain. Trimming stripped 4 bases from V and 8 bases from J, with 9 bases between. Germline lookup yields CDR1 KGHSH and CDR2 LQKENI. The CDR3 has 13 amino acids. The CDR3: CASSRDLDSPLHF. CDR3 sequence (DNA): TGTGCCAGCTCACGCGACTTGGATTCACCCCTCCACTTT. The complete variable domain, with remaining parts taken from reference TRBV18 and TRBJ1-6, reads NAGVMQNPRHLVRRRGQEARLRCSPMKGHSHVYWYRQLPEEGLKFMVYLQKENIIDESGMPKERFSAEFPKEGPSILRIQQVVRGDSAAYFCASSRDLDSPLHFGNGTRLTVT.

This clone has only a few counts. The V and J genes are TRBV5-1 and TRBJ2-2; D perhaps matches TRBD1 (6 bases). Per the germline V gene, CDR1 is SGHRS and CDR2 is YFSETQ. Trimming shortened V by 2 bases and J by 0 bases, and 17 bases separated the two germline ends. CDR3 size: 18 residues. This CDR3 reads CASSLQGLLHANTGELFF. The CDR3 region has the DNA TGCGCCAGCAGCTTACAGGGATTGTTGCACGCGAACACCGGGGAGCTGTTTTTT.